The 23 T cell receptor beta chains reported below all come from one sample, sequenced in a study of Graves' ophthalmopathy and Graves' hyperthyroidism. Amplifying from RNA transcripts, the study obtained TCR beta CDR3 regions. Following a first-round RT-PCR that used HTBI primers, a second-round multiplex PCR was carried out. One entry per CDR3 protein, called by TCRdb with MiXCR from the multiplex PCR reads. This table holds over a million distinct CDR3 sequences, about two fifths found once. The sample comprised peripheral blood or thyroid tissue (not recorded which). These TCRs come from an adult man with Graves' hyperthyroidism.

Notes on this clonotype: A much larger clonotype is one base distant, so this may be a read error. V is TRBV5-1 and J is TRBJ1-2, with 9 bases that match TRBD1. Germline V gene lookup returns CDR1 SGHRS and CDR2 YFSETQ. The CDR3 has 13 residues. The junction had 5 bases not matched to a gene; V was cut back by 4 bases and J by 7 bases. CDR3: CASSERTGVGYTF. CDR3 in DNA: TGCGCCAGCAGCGAAAGGACAGGGGTTGGCTACACCTTC.

This clonotype appeared a single time. V and J are TRBV7-8 and TRBJ2-7; TRBD2 is a possible D gene (6 bases). CDR3 length: 14 amino acids. V lost 5 bases and J lost 5, with 16 bases in between. Germline V gives CDR1 SGHVS, CDR2 FQNEAQ. The DNA for the CDR3 is TGTGCCAGCAGCCCCTCTTGGGGAGGCCACGAGCAGTACTTC. Its translation is CASSPSWGGHEQYF.

CDR3 amino acids: CASSKKTGGIAEAFF. CDR3 coding DNA: TGTGCCAGCAGTAAAAAGACAGGGGGCATAGCTGAAGCTTTCTTT. V usage is TRBV2 and J usage is TRBJ1-1; 10 positions match TRBD1. CDR3 size: 15 residues. Germline V CDR1 and CDR2: SNHLY, FYNNEI. The V segment lost 5 bases and the J segment 6 bases; nucleotides outside the gene matches: 9.

The CDR3 sequence is CAISFPRTGGKLNTEAFF. CDR3 sequence (DNA): TGTGCCATCAGTTTCCCCCGGACAGGGGGCAAATTAAACACTGAAGCTTTCTTT. J is TRBJ1-1 and V is TRBV10-3, with 11 nucleotides matching TRBD1. The CDR3 loop spans 18 amino acids. Germline CDR1 reads ENHRY; CDR2 reads SYGVKD. V lost 5 bases to trimming and J lost 2 bases; unmatched junction nucleotides: 13.

This clonotype was seen repeatedly, ten times or more. This CDR3 fails to terminate in the conserved phenylalanine or tryptophan, so it likely reflects a read error. The chain carries TRBV29-1 and TRBJ1-1, with 7 nucleotides matching TRBD1. V was clipped by 6 bases and J by 3 bases; unmatched bases: 7. CDR3 length equals 13 residues. Germline V gives CDR1 SQVTM, CDR2 ANQGSEA. The CDR3 bases are TGCAGCGTGCCCGGGACAGTTTACACTGAAGCTTTCCTT. Amino acids: CSVPGTVYTEAFL.

This clonotype was counted only a few times. V is TRBV9 and J is TRBJ1-2, with D maybe TRBD1 (5 bases). The CDR3 length is 14 residues. V was trimmed by 4 bases and J by 5 bases, leaving 15 bases between them. Germline CDR1 SGDLS, CDR2 YYNGEE. CDR3 loop: CASSHLARVYGYTF. In DNA, the CDR3 is TGTGCCAGCAGCCACCTTGCCAGGGTATATGGCTACACCTTC. Drawing the rest from reference TRBV9 and TRBJ1-2, the complete variable domain is DSGVTQTPKHLITATGQRVTLRCSPRSGDLSVYWYQQSLDQGLQFLIQYYNGEERAKGNILERFSAQQFPDLHSELNLSSLELGDSALYFCASSHLARVYGYTFGSGTRLTVV.

This clonotype was detected only a few times. The V gene is TRBV19, the J gene TRBJ2-2, with 12 positions matching TRBD2. This CDR3 comprises 18 residues. CDR1 is LNHDA and CDR2 is SQIVND in the germline V gene (reference sequence). Trimming cost V 2 bases and J 0 bases; bases outside gene matches: 4. The CDR3 sequence: CASSISLAGGANTGELFF. The CDR3 bases are TGTGCCAGTAGTATATCACTAGCGGGAGGCGCGAACACCGGGGAGCTGTTTTTT.

This clonotype was found once. The J gene is TRBJ1-2, the V gene TRBV18, with D possibly matching TRBD1 (5 bases). The germline V and J ends were trimmed by 2 bases and 6 bases, with 10 bases remaining between them. The CDR3 has 13 residues. CDR1 KGHSH and CDR2 LQKENI come from the germline V gene. The CDR3, as DNA: TGTGCCAGCTCACCAGGGACGTTTGATGGCTACACCTTC. Its protein is CASSPGTFDGYTF. The full variable domain, rest sourced from reference TRBV18 and TRBJ1-2, is NAGVMQNPRHLVRRRGQEARLRCSPMKGHSHVYWYRQLPEEGLKFMVYLQKENIIDESGMPKERFSAEFPKEGPSILRIQQVVRGDSAAYFCASSPGTFDGYTFGSGTRLTVV.

This clonotype was recorded a few times. CDR3 nucleotide sequence: TGCAGTGCCGTTGAGACTAGCGGGAGTAGAGGGTACGAGCAGTACTTC. Amino acid sequence: CSAVETSGSRGYEQYF. This chain connects TRBV20-1 to TRBJ2-7; 12 bases map to TRBD2. The germline gives CDR1 DFQATT, CDR2 SNEGSKA (reference sequence). Trimming removed 6 bases from V and 4 bases from J; junction bases left unmatched: 13. This CDR3 spans 16 amino acids.

The J gene is TRBJ1-5, the V gene TRBV20-1, with 9 bases lining up with TRBD1. The CDR3 is 14 residues long. CDR1 is DFQATT, CDR2 SNEGSKA, per germline (reference sequence). V lost 4 bases to trimming and J lost 4 bases; unmatched junction nucleotides: 5. The CDR3 DNA follows: TGCAGTGCTACGGACAGGGGAAGAAATCAGCCCCAGCATTTT. The encoded protein is CSATDRGRNQPQHF.

The V gene is TRBV6-1, the J gene TRBJ2-6; D is possibly TRBD1 (6 bases). The ends were cut back, 4 bases at V and 4 bases at J, with 11 bases in the middle. The CDR3 runs 15 residues. Germline CDR1 reads MNHNS; CDR2 reads SASEGT. CDR3 coding DNA: TGTGCCAGCAGTGGACAGGTGGCGGGGGCCAACGTCCTGACTTTC. It is translated as CASSGQVAGANVLTF.

This clonotype was counted at least ten times. The CDR3 DNA reads as TGTGCCACCAGCAGAGACAGGGTGTCTTCGGAGACCCAGTACTTC. It yields the protein CATSRDRVSSETQYF. The J gene is TRBJ2-5, the V gene TRBV15; D is possibly TRBD1 (5 bases). V lost 0 bases, J lost 5 bases, and 13 bases lay in between. The germline V gene has CDR1 LNHNV and CDR2 YYDKDF (reference sequence). This CDR3 contains 15 residues.

The table lists this clonotype with many counts. This chain connects TRBV2 to TRBJ2-5; 9 nucleotides line up with TRBD1. V was clipped by 5 bases and J by 5 bases; unmatched bases: 9. CDR3 length: 15 amino acids. Germline CDR1 reads SNHLY; CDR2 reads FYNNEI. CDR3 sequence: CASSRQTGGGETQYF. In DNA, the CDR3 is TGTGCCAGCAGTCGGCAGACAGGGGGAGGGGAGACCCAGTACTTC.

Many counts were recorded for this clonotype. The rearrangement links TRBV4-3 to TRBJ1-1; D is possibly TRBD1 (6 bases). This CDR3 is 13 amino acids long. V was shortened by 0 bases and J by 7 bases, with 9 bases between the two germline ends. The germline CDR1 and CDR2 sequences are LGHNA and YSLEER. The CDR3 sequence is CASSQEEGGEAFF. Here the CDR3 DNA reads TGCGCCAGCAGCCAAGAAGAAGGGGGTGAAGCTTTCTTT.

A remark on this clonotype: Germline is not matched at one junction end, which may reflect a read error. The V and J genes are TRBV10-3 and TRBJ1-2, with a tentative D call TRBD1 (5 bases). The CDR3 is made up of 15 amino acids. Per the germline V gene, CDR1 is ENHRY and CDR2 is SYGVKD. This chain's CDR3 is CAISETTQTDYGYTF. The CDR3 DNA sequence: TGTGCCATCAGTGAGACCACGCAGACAGACTACGGCTACACCTTC.

In this sample, this clonotype turned up many times. The chain couples TRBV6-5 to TRBJ1-4; perhaps TRBD1 as D (6 bases). CDR1 is MNHEY and CDR2 is SVGAGI in the germline V gene. Trimming took off 5 bases at V and 5 bases at J, with 12 bases between the two ends. The CDR3 contains 14 residues. CDR3 nucleotides: TGTGCCAGCAGTGAAAACAGGGAAAATGAAAAACTGTTTTTT. It is translated as CASSENRENEKLFF.

Ten or more counts support this clonotype. This chain links TRBV7-8 with TRBJ1-4; D gene ambiguous. CDR1 is SGHVS and CDR2 is FQNEAQ in the germline V gene. Trimming shortened V by 7 bases and J by 0 bases, and 12 bases separated the two germline ends. This CDR3 region has 15 residues. The CDR3 sequence is CASTRLETTNEKLFF. The DNA for the CDR3 is TGTGCCAGCACCCGACTGGAAACAACTAATGAAAAACTGTTTTTT.

This clonotype came up many times. This rearrangement joins TRBV30 to TRBJ2-7; 8 bases agree with TRBD2. In germline, CDR1 is GTSNPN, CDR2 SVGIG (reference sequence). CDR3 length: 11 residues. The CDR3 reads CAGRGAYEQYF. The CDR3 coding sequence is TGTGCTGGGCGGGGGGCCTACGAGCAGTACTTC.

This chain connects TRBV6-5 to TRBJ2-5; D possibly corresponds to TRBD1 (5 bases). The CDR3 runs to 15 residues. The germline CDR1 and CDR2 sequences are MNHEY and SVGAGI. The V gene lost 2 bases and the J gene lost 2 bases, with 12 bases spanning the gap. In nucleotides, the CDR3 is TGTGCCAGCAGTTACCTCGTTAAGGGGCAAGAGACCCAGTACTTC. Translating it yields CASSYLVKGQETQYF.

CDR3 sequence (DNA): TGTGCCAGCAGCAATAGACAGGGAGGCCAGCCCCAGCATTTT. This codes for CASSNRQGGQPQHF. V usage is TRBV12-3 or TRBV12-4 and J usage is TRBJ1-5, with TRBD1 identical over 7 bases. The CDR3 covers 14 residues. Losses at the gene ends were 6 bases for V and 7 bases for J; bases not matched to a gene: 9.

This clonotype has ten or more counts. The CDR3 loop is CAIRSRGENTEAFF. The CDR3 DNA sequence: TGTGCCATCAGGAGCAGGGGCGAGAACACTGAAGCTTTCTTT. J is TRBJ1-1 and V is TRBV10-3; tentative D call: TRBD1 (6 bases). V gave up 6 bases and J gave up 1 base, with 12 bases separating them. CDR3 size: 14 residues. Germline values: CDR1 ENHRY, CDR2 SYGVKD.

This clonotype was seen repeatedly, ten times or more. The rearrangement joins TRBV20-1 to TRBJ1-2; no definite D call. In germline, CDR1 is DFQATT, CDR2 SNEGSKA (reference sequence). The CDR3 runs to 11 residues. Trimming removed 5 bases from V and 3 bases from J, with 7 bases in between. CDR3: CSAPEDYGYTF. The CDR3 DNA follows: TGCAGTGCTCCCGAGGACTATGGCTACACCTTC.

This clonotype was observed a few times. CDR3 sequence: CASSLVRAVDTEAFF. The CDR3 DNA sequence: TGTGCCAGCAGCTTGGTGAGGGCCGTCGACACTGAAGCTTTCTTT. The V gene is TRBV5-8, the J gene TRBJ1-1; no clear D gene. V was cut by 0 bases and J by 3 bases, with 12 bases left in between. This CDR3 has 15 residues. Germline CDR1 SGHTS, CDR2 YDEGEE. The full variable domain, rest sourced from reference TRBV5-8 and TRBJ1-1, is EAGVTQSPTHLIKTRGQQATLRCSPISGHTSVYWYQQALGLGLQFLLWYDEGEERNRGNFPPRFSGRQFPNYSSELNVNALELEDSALYLCASSLVRAVDTEAFFGQGTRLTVV.